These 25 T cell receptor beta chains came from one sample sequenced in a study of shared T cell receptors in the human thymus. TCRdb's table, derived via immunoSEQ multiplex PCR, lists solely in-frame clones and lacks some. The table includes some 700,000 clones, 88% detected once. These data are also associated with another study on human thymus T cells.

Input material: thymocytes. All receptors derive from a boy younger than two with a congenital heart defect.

The CDR3 bases are TGTGCCAGCAGCCTACTAGCGGGAAGCTCCGAGCAGTACTTC. This sequence encodes CASSLLAGSSEQYF. The chain links TRBV6-1 to TRBJ2-7; 10 bases map to TRBD2. CDR1 and CDR2 from the germline V gene are MNHNS and SASEGT. The CDR3 covers 14 residues. Trimming cost V 6 bases and J 6 bases; bases outside gene matches: 8.

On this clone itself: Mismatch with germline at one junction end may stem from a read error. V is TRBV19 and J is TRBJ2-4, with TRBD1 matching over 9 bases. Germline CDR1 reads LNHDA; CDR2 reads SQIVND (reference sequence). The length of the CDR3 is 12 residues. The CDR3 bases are TGTGCCAGTAGTATGAAGGACAGGGGAACGGTCTTT. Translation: CASSMKDRGTVF.

CDR3 in amino acids: CASSGETGHNEKLFF. In DNA form, the CDR3 reads TGTGCCAGCAGTGGGGAGACAGGTCATAATGAAAAACTGTTTTTT. This sequence joins TRBV6-1 and TRBJ1-4; a possible D gene is TRBD1 (6 bases). CDR3 length: 15 residues. CDR1 and CDR2 from the germline V gene are MNHNS and SASEGT. Between the trimmed V and J ends, which lost 4 bases and 4 bases, there was a span of 13 bases.

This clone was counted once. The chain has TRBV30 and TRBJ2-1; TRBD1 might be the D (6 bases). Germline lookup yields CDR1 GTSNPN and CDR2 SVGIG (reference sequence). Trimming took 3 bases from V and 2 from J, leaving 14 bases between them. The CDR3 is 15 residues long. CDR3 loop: CAWSFGTITYNEQFF. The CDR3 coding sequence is TGTGCCTGGAGCTTCGGGACAATCACCTACAATGAGCAGTTCTTC.

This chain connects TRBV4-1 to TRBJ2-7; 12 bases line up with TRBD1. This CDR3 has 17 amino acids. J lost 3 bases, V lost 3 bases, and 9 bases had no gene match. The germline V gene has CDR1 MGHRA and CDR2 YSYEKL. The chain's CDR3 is CASSHAPGTGGNYEQYF. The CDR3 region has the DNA TGCGCCAGCAGCCACGCACCAGGGACAGGGGGCAACTACGAGCAGTACTTC.

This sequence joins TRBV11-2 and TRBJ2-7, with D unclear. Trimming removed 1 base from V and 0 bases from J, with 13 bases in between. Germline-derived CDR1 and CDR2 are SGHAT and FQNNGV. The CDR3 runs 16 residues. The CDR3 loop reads CASSLAPAPSSYEQYF. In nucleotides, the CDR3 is TGTGCCAGCAGCTTAGCACCGGCCCCTAGCTCCTACGAGCAGTACTTC.

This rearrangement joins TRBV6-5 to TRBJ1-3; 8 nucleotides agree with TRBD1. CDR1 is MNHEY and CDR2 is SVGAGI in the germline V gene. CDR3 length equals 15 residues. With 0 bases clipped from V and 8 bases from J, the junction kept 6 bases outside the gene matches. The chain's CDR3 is CASSYSPRGLDTIYF. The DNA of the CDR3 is TGTGCCAGCAGTTACTCACCCAGGGGGCTAGACACCATATATTTT.

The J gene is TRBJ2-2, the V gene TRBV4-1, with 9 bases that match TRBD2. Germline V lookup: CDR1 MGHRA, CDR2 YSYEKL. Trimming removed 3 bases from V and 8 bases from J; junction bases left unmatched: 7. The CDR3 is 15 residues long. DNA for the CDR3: TGCGCCAGCAGCCACTCACCGGGACTAGCAGGGGAGCTGTTTTTT. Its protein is CASSHSPGLAGELFF.

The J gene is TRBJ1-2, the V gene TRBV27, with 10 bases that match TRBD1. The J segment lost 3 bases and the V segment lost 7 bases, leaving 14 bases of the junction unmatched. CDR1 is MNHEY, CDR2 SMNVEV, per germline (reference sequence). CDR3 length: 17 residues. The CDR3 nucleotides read TGTGCCAGCACCCCCTCGAGACAGGGGGCGAAAGACTATGGCTACACCTTC. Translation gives CASTPSRQGAKDYGYTF.

The CDR3 region has the DNA TGCGCCAGCAGCTTGACCCTGACAGGGGGCGCATCTGGGGCCAACGTCCTGACTTTC. Amino acid sequence: CASSLTLTGGASGANVLTF. This chain joins TRBV5-1 and TRBJ2-6; 10 positions match TRBD1. CDR3 length: 19 amino acids. From germline, CDR1 is SGHRS and CDR2 YFSETQ. With 1 base clipped from V and 1 base from J, the junction kept 8 bases outside the gene matches.

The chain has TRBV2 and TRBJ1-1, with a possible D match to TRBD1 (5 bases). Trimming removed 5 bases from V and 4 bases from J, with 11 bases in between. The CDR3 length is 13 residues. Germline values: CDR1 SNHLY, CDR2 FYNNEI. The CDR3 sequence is CASSNQGSTEAFF. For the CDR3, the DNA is TGTGCCAGCAGTAATCAGGGAAGCACTGAAGCTTTCTTT.

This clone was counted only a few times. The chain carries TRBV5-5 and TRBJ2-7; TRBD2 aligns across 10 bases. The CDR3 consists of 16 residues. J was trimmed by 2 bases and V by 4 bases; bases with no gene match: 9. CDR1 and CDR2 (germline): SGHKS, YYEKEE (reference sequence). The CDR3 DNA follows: TGTGCCAGCAGCGCCTTGGGACTAGCGTCGACCTACGAGCAGTACTTC. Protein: CASSALGLASTYEQYF.

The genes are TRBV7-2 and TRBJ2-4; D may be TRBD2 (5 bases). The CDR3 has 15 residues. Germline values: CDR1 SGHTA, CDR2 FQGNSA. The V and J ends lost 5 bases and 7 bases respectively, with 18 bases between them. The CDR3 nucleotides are TGTGCCAGCAGCCCCCCGCCGGGGTCCCCGAACATTCAGTACTTC. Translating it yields CASSPPPGSPNIQYF.

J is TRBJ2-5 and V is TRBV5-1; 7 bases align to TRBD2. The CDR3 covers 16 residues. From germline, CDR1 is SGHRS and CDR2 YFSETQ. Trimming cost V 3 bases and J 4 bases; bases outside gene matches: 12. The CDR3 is CASSSGAGPGGETQYF. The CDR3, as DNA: TGCGCCAGCAGCTCTGGGGCGGGACCGGGGGGAGAGACCCAGTACTTC.

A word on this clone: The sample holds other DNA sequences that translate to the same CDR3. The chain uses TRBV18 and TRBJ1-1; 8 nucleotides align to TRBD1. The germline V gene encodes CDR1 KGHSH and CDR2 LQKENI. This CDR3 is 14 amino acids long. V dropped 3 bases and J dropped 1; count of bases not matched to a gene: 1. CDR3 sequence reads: CASSPGQGNTEAFF. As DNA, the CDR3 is TGTGCCAGCTCACCCGGACAGGGGAACACTGAAGCTTTCTTT.

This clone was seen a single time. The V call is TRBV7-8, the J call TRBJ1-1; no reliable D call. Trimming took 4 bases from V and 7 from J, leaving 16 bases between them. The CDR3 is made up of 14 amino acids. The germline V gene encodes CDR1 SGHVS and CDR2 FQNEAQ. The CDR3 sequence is CASSSTREVVEAFF. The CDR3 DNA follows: TGTGCCAGCAGCTCAACTAGGGAAGTGGTTGAAGCTTTCTTT.

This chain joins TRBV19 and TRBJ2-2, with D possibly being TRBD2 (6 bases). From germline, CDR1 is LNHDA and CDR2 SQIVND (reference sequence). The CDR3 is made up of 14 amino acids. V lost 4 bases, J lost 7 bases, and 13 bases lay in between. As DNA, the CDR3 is TGTGCCAGTAGTAATGTGGAGGGAAACGGGGAGCTGTTTTTT. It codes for CASSNVEGNGELFF.

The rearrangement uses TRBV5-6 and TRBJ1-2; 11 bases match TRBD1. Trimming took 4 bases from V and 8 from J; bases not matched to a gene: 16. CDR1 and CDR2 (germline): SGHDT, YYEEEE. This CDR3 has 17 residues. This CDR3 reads CASSLTGQGAQSLGYTF. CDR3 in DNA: TGTGCCAGCAGCCTAACTGGACAGGGGGCGCAATCTCTAGGCTACACCTTC.

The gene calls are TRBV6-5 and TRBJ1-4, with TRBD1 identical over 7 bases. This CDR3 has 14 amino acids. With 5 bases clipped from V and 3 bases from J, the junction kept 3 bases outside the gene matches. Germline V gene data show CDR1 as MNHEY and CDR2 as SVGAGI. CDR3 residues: CASSRQGPNEKLFF. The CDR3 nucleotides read TGTGCCAGCAGTCGACAGGGCCCTAATGAAAAACTGTTTTTT.

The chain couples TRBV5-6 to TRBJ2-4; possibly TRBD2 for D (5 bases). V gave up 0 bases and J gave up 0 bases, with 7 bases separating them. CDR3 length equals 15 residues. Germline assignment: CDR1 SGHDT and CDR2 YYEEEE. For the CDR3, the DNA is TGTGCCAGCAGCTTGGCGACTAAAGCCAAAAACATTCAGTACTTC. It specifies CASSLATKAKNIQYF.

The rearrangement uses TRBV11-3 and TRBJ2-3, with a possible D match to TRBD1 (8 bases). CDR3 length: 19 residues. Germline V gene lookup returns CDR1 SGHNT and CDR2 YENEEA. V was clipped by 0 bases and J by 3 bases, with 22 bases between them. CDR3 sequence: CASSLDRGDRITGTDTQYF. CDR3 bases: TGTGCCAGCAGCTTAGATCGGGGGGACAGGATAACGGGGACAGATACGCAGTATTTT.

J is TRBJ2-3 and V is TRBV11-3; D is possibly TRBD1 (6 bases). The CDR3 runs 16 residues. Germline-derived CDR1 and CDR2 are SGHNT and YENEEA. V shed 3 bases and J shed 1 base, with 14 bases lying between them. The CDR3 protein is CASSLNRVVGTDTQYF. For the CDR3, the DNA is TGTGCCAGCAGCTTGAACAGGGTGGTGGGCACAGATACGCAGTATTTT.

The CDR3: CASSTIAGVWETQYF. CDR3 nucleotides: TGTGCCAGCAGTACTATAGCGGGAGTCTGGGAGACCCAGTACTTC. The rearrangement joins TRBV11-2 to TRBJ2-5; TRBD2 matches at 9 bases. J lost 5 bases, V lost 6 bases, and 10 bases had no gene match. The CDR3 extends over 15 amino acids. Per germline, CDR1 SGHAT and CDR2 FQNNGV.

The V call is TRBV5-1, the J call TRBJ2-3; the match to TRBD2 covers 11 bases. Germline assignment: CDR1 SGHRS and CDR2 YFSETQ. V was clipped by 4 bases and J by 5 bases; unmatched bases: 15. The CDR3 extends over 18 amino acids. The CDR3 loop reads CASSPGTLAGVGGDTQYF. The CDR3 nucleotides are TGCGCCAGCAGCCCTGGGACACTAGCGGGAGTTGGTGGAGATACGCAGTATTTT.

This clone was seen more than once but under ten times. The CDR3 sequence is CASSLGGQGGYGYTF. CDR3 DNA sequence: TGTGCCAGCAGCTTGGGCGGACAGGGAGGATATGGCTACACCTTC. This chain uses TRBV5-4 with TRBJ1-2; the match to TRBD1 covers 8 bases. Germline CDR1 SGHNT, CDR2 YYREEE (reference sequence). The CDR3 runs to 15 residues. J gave up 5 bases and V 0 bases, and 6 bases lay outside the gene matches.